The 22 T cell receptor beta chains reported below all come from one sample, sequenced in a study of CD8+CD57+ T cells in acquired aplastic anemia. The study profiled TCR beta VDJ and CDR3 using genomic DNA as template. TCRdb called the reads again in MiXCR, with one record for every CDR3 protein. Seen here are some 70,000 distinct CDR3 sequences, roughly half observed once, and the top ten hold approximately 8.6%. Material: sorted CD4+, CD8+, or CD8+CD57+ T cells (not recorded which) from PBMCs. The receptors stem from a human donor in good health, serving as a control.

This clonotype appeared many times. The chain joins TRBV10-3 to TRBJ2-2; 7 bases agree with TRBD1. This CDR3 is built from 15 residues. Germline assignment: CDR1 ENHRY and CDR2 SYGVKD. The trim removed 8 bases at V and 4 bases at J, leaving 10 bases unmatched. CDR3 bases: TGTGCCATCTTGGCGGAGACAGGGTTCACCGGGGAGCTGTTTTTT. Translation gives CAILAETGFTGELFF.

CDR3 sequence reads: CATSDLGTGGETQYF. Written as DNA, the CDR3 is TGTGCCACCAGTGATTTGGGGACAGGGGGAGAGACCCAGTACTTC. This chain joins TRBV24-1 and TRBJ2-5; 11 bases line up with TRBD1. With V trimmed by 0 bases and J by 4 bases, 0 bases remained unmatched. Germline V gene lookup returns CDR1 KGHDR and CDR2 SFDVKD. CDR3 length: 15 residues.

This clonotype was seen many times. This rearrangement joins TRBV7-9 to TRBJ1-4; tentatively, D is TRBD1 (5 bases). The V end lost 3 bases, the J end lost 5 bases, and 10 bases lay between the germline ends. The CDR3 is 14 residues long. Germline V lookup: CDR1 SEHNR, CDR2 FQNEAQ (reference sequence). The CDR3 loop reads CASSFRDRNEKLFF. The CDR3 DNA reads TGTGCCAGCAGCTTTAGGGACCGGAATGAAAAACTGTTTTTT.

This chain uses TRBV15 with TRBJ2-5, with 10 bases lining up with TRBD2. The ends lost 2 bases at V and 5 bases at J; junction bases unmatched: 5. CDR1 is LNHNV and CDR2 is YYDKDF in the germline V gene (reference sequence). The CDR3 totals 15 residues. CDR3 in amino acids: CATSRLLAGRETQYF. In nucleotides, the CDR3 is TGTGCCACCAGCAGATTACTAGCGGGGCGGGAGACCCAGTACTTC.

The chain joins TRBV24-1 to TRBJ1-1; a possible D gene is TRBD1 (5 bases). V lost 4 bases to trimming and J lost 8 bases, with 13 bases between them. The V gene's germline CDR1 is KGHDR and CDR2 SFDVKD. The CDR3 is 13 amino acids. CDR3: CATSEGGGGEAFF. For the CDR3, the DNA is TGTGCCACCAGTGAGGGGGGGGGAGGAGAAGCTTTCTTT.

This clonotype was seen once. The CDR3 DNA sequence: TGCAGCGCTAACAGGGGTCCCCAAGAGACCCAGTACTTC. Protein: CSANRGPQETQYF. The gene calls are TRBV29-1 and TRBJ2-5; 7 bases are a match to TRBD1. This CDR3 is 13 amino acids long. Germline-derived CDR1 and CDR2 are SQVTM and ANQGSEA. J gave up 1 base and V 7 bases, and 6 bases lay outside the gene matches.

The rearrangement links TRBV15 to TRBJ1-4; 9 bases align to TRBD1. The CDR3 covers 16 residues. The V gene end was trimmed by 1 base and the J gene end by 0 bases; junction bases not matched to a gene: 0. Germline CDR1 and CDR2: LNHNV and YYDKDF (reference sequence). The CDR3 nucleotides read TGTGCCACCAGCAGAGGGGACAGGGCAACTAATGAAAAACTGTTTTTT. This gives the protein CATSRGDRATNEKLFF.

V gene TRBV7-6 combines with J gene TRBJ1-6; no firm D call. With 1 base removed from V and 9 bases from J, the gap between germline ends came to 13 bases. The CDR3 covers 15 residues. Per the germline V gene, CDR1 is SGHVS and CDR2 is FNYEAQ. The CDR3 is CASSLEGGPRSPLHF. CDR3 in DNA: TGTGCCAGCAGCTTAGAGGGAGGCCCGCGTTCACCCCTCCACTTT.

This clonotype has a count of ten or more. The chain couples TRBV12-5 to TRBJ2-7; TRBD1 matches 10 bases. V trimming: 7 bases; J trimming: 3 bases; junction bases outside the gene matches: 18. Germline V gene data show CDR1 as LGHNT and CDR2 as FRNRAP. The CDR3 is made up of 18 amino acids. The CDR3, as DNA: TGTGCTAGTGCCCCCGGGGGGACAGGGGTTCAACCCTTCTACGAGCAGTACTTC. Translation gives CASAPGGTGVQPFYEQYF.

This clonotype was detected only a few times. The chain uses TRBV20-1 and TRBJ2-7; D ambiguous. V was clipped by 7 bases and J by 2 bases, with 12 bases between them. The CDR3 has 12 amino acids. CDR1 is DFQATT, CDR2 SNEGSKA, per germline (reference sequence). The CDR3 spells CSVKIGAYEQYF. The CDR3 DNA is TGCAGTGTCAAAATTGGAGCCTACGAGCAGTACTTC.

The chain is built from TRBV9 and TRBJ1-6; no definite D call. The CDR3 extends over 12 amino acids. Germline CDR1 reads SGDLS; CDR2 reads YYNGEE. Trimming pared 2 bases from V and 5 bases from J, leaving 2 bases between. The CDR3 nucleotides are TGTGCCAGCAGCGTGGATAATTCACCCCTCCACTTT. The encoded protein is CASSVDNSPLHF.

This clonotype was found many times. The J gene is TRBJ1-5, the V gene TRBV27, with 9 nucleotides matching TRBD1. The CDR3 has 14 residues. The ends lost 8 bases at V and 2 bases at J; junction bases unmatched: 4. From germline, CDR1 is MNHEY and CDR2 SMNVEV (reference sequence). The CDR3: CASGRTGGNQPQHF. CDR3 nucleotides: TGTGCCAGCGGAAGGACAGGGGGCAATCAGCCCCAGCATTTT.

This clonotype is labeled medium-sized. This chain connects TRBV19 to TRBJ2-7, with D perhaps TRBD1 (6 bases). CDR3 size: 13 residues. From germline, CDR1 is LNHDA and CDR2 SQIVND (reference sequence). V was shortened by 4 bases and J by 7 bases, with 14 bases between the two germline ends. CDR3 sequence reads: CASSTGTGYEQYF. The CDR3 coding sequence is TGTGCCAGTAGTACCGGAACAGGGTATGAGCAGTACTTC.

J is TRBJ2-3 and V is TRBV7-3, with TRBD2 as a possible D gene (6 bases). The CDR3 is 13 residues long. The germline CDR1 and CDR2 sequences are SGHTA and FQGTGA. CDR3 coding DNA: TGTGCTAGCGGCCCAACCCCCACAGATACGCAGTATTTT. Protein product: CASGPTPTDTQYF.

This chain joins TRBV15 and TRBJ1-6, with TRBD1 matching over 10 bases. The germline V gene encodes CDR1 LNHNV and CDR2 YYDKDF (reference sequence). This CDR3 has 20 amino acids. V lost 0 bases, J lost 4 bases, and 12 bases stayed unmatched. CDR3 residues: CATSRDGGTGVPPYNSPLHF. The DNA of the CDR3 is TGTGCCACCAGCAGAGATGGCGGGACAGGGGTCCCCCCTTATAATTCACCCCTCCACTTT.

This clonotype was observed many times. A single base separates this from a much larger clone, so it may be a read error. This rearrangement joins TRBV15 to TRBJ2-1; D remains ambiguous. Germline V CDR1 and CDR2: LNHNV, YYDKDF (reference sequence). CDR3 length: 15 amino acids. CDR3 loop: CATSSWTSDVNGQFF. The CDR3 nucleotides read TGTGCCACCAGCTCATGGACGAGCGATGTCAATGGGCAGTTCTTC.

The chain recombines TRBV15 with TRBJ2-7; maybe TRBD2 (5 bases). The CDR3 contains 13 residues. V was trimmed by 0 bases and J by 6 bases, leaving 9 bases between them. Germline CDR1 is LNHNV and CDR2 is YYDKDF (reference sequence). The CDR3 DNA sequence: TGTGCCACCAGCAGAGATCTAGAGGGCGAGCAGTACTTC. It translates to CATSRDLEGEQYF.

The chain carries TRBV10-3 and TRBJ2-1; maybe TRBD1 (5 bases). The germline CDR1 and CDR2 sequences are ENHRY and SYGVKD. This CDR3 region has 15 residues. Trimming shortened V by 8 bases and J by 10 bases, and 24 bases separated the two germline ends. CDR3 in DNA: TGTGCCATCGGGGCAGGACAAGGAGTTGGGTTGGAGCAGTTCTTC. It yields the protein CAIGAGQGVGLEQFF.

This rearrangement joins TRBV2 to TRBJ2-7, with D maybe TRBD2 (5 bases). This CDR3 spans 13 amino acids. Per germline, CDR1 SNHLY and CDR2 FYNNEI. Trimming cost V 3 bases and J 7 bases, with 13 bases left between them. CDR3 coding DNA: TGTGCCAGCAGTGAGACCGAGACGGGGGAGCAGTACTTC. It codes for CASSETETGEQYF.

This clonotype was recorded many times. This chain joins TRBV27 and TRBJ1-2; D possibly corresponds to TRBD1 (5 bases). The ends were cut back, 4 bases at V and 4 bases at J, with 13 bases in the middle. Germline CDR1 MNHEY, CDR2 SMNVEV (reference sequence). This CDR3 has 14 amino acids. Here the CDR3 reads CASSSAGLAYGYTF. The CDR3 region has the DNA TGTGCCAGCAGTTCAGCGGGGCTTGCCTATGGCTACACCTTC.

In its sample, this clonotype was seen many times. V and J are TRBV5-1 and TRBJ1-1; D unresolved. Trimming left V 4 bases short and J 2 bases short, with 18 bases between. CDR1 is SGHRS, CDR2 YFSETQ, per germline. This CDR3 region has 16 residues. The CDR3 is CASSGGYKRENTEAFF. The CDR3 DNA reads as TGCGCCAGCAGCGGCGGGTACAAGAGAGAAAACACTGAAGCTTTCTTT.

On this clonotype itself: A much larger clone differs from this one at a single base, so this may be a read error. The V and J genes are TRBV5-1 and TRBJ2-2; 13 bases align to TRBD2. This CDR3 has 17 amino acids. Germline loops: CDR1 SGHRS, CDR2 YFSETQ. The CDR3 DNA follows: TGCGCCAGCAGCATTGGACTAGCGGGAGTGGGTACCGGGGAGCTGCTTTTT. It codes for CASSIGLAGVGTGELLF.